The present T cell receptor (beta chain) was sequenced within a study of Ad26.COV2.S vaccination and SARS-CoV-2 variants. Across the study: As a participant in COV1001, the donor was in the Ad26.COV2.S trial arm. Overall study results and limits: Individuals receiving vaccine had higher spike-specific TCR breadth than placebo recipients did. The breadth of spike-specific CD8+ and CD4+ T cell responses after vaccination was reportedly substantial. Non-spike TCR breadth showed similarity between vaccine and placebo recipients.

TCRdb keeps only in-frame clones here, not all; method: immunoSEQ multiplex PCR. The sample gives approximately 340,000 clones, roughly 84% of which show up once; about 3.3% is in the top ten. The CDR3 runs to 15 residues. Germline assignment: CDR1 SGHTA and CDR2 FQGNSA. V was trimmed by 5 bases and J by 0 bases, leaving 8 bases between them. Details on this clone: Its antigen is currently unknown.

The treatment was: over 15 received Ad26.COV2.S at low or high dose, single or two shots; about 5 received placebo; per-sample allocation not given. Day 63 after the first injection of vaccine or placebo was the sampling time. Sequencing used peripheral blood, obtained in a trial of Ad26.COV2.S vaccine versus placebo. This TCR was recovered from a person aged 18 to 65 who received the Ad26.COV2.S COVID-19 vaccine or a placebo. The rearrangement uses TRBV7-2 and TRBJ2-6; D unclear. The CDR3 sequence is CASSPRLSGANVLTF. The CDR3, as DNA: TGTGCCAGCAGCCCCAGGCTCTCTGGGGCCAACGTCCTGACTTTC.